This TCR beta chain was sequenced for a study of post-analysis software for immune sequencing data. Study results and caveats: Included in a set of four or five TRBV segments more frequent in patients than controls were TRBV5-6, TRBV5-1 and TRBV20-1.

This CDR3 contains 14 residues. Germline loops: CDR1 DFQATT, CDR2 SNEGSKA (reference sequence). The V end lost 2 bases, the J end lost 4 bases, and 11 bases lay between the germline ends. Only a few counts were recorded for this clonotype. What it binds is not known. Sequencing libraries made from TCR beta cDNA carried unique molecular identifiers. In TCRdb, the PCR reads were re-called with MiXCR into one record per CDR3 protein. This table has 650,000 to 850,000 distinct CDR3 sequences, approximately 50% appearing once. The specimen was blood. The gene calls are TRBV20-1 and TRBJ1-4; D is ambiguous. The sequence was collected from a girl between 10 and 17 years old with multiple sclerosis. The CDR3 nucleotides read TGCAGTGCTAGACCCTCTTCGGGTAATGAAAAACTGTTTTTT. It encodes CSARPSSGNEKLFF.